The rows below give T cell receptor beta chains drawn from one sample of a study of cytomegalovirus exposure and HLA in healthy donors. Sequenced by immunoSEQ multiplex PCR; TCRdb stores in-frame clones only, minus some. Among some 170,000 clones listed, approximately 86% were seen once. The sample taken for sequencing was PBMCs. These receptors were taken from a man younger than 35 in good health and CMV-seropositive. The CDR3 runs from the conserved cysteine through the conserved F or W. D genes are given only for firm matches. Clone size is not always given. Where it is, it says once, few, many or a class for expanded clones.

V: TRBV7-2; size: NA; D: NA; J: TRBJ1-1; DNA: TGTGCCAGCAGCCCCCTCGGAGGGGCGGGGACTGAAGCTTTCTTT; CDR3: CASSPLGGAGTEAFF
V: TRBV6-5; size: NA; D: TRBD1; J: TRBJ2-5; DNA: TGTGCCAGCGGGGACAGGCAAGAGACCCAGTACTTC; CDR3: CASGDRQETQYF
V: TRBV28; size: NA; D: NA; J: TRBJ2-5; DNA: TGTGCCAGCAGTTCTAGCCCAGAGACCCAGTACTTC; CDR3: CASSSSPETQYF
V: TRBV11-1; size: NA; D: NA; J: TRBJ2-2; DNA: TGTGCCAGCAGCCAGCAAGGAGGGCGGTCGGCGAACACCGGGGAGCTGTTTTTT; CDR3: CASSQQGGRSANTGELFF
V: TRBV29-1; size: NA; D: TRBD2; J: TRBJ2-3; DNA: TGCAGCGTTGGGGGGGGAAAATTGAGCACAGATACGCAGTATTTT; CDR3: CSVGGGKLSTDTQYF
V: TRBV4-2; size: NA; D: NA; J: TRBJ1-1; DNA: TGTGCCAGCAGCCCCGGGGGGAGAGGGGGCACTGAAGCTTTCTTT; CDR3: CASSPGGRGGTEAFF
V: TRBV28; size: NA; D: TRBD2; J: TRBJ2-1; DNA: TGTGCCAGCAGTTTTGGTGCGGCTAGCGGATACAATGAGCAGTTCTTC; CDR3: CASSFGAASGYNEQFF
V: TRBV28; size: once; D: NA; J: TRBJ1-5; DNA: TGTGCCAGCACCTCTATGGGGGCAGGGGCCCTAAACAATCAGCCCCAGCATTTT; CDR3: CASTSMGAGALNNQPQHF
V: TRBV5-3; size: NA; D: TRBD1; J: TRBJ2-5; DNA: TGTGCCAGAAGCTTGGAACCGACAGGGGAACAAAAGACCCAGTACTTC; CDR3: CARSLEPTGEQKTQYF
V: TRBV10-3; size: NA; D: NA; J: TRBJ2-7; DNA: TGTGCCATCAGTAAAGAGAGCTCCTACGAGCAGTACTTC; CDR3: CAISKESSYEQYF
V: TRBV6-5; size: NA; D: TRBD1; J: TRBJ2-1; DNA: TGTGCCAGCAGTTACACAAGCAGGGGGCAGGGCAATGAGCAGTTCTTC; CDR3: CASSYTSRGQGNEQFF
V: TRBV4-2; size: NA; D: NA; J: TRBJ1-1; DNA: TGTGCCAGCAGCCCCGGACACCCGGGCCTTAACACTGAAGCTTTCTTT; CDR3: CASSPGHPGLNTEAFF
V: TRBV18; size: NA; D: TRBD2; J: TRBJ2-6; DNA: TGTGCCAGCTCACCTATCCCGGGACTAGCCTCCTCCCCCGTCTACTCTGGGGCCAACGTCCTGACTTTC; CDR3: CASSPIPGLASSPVYSGANVLTF
V: TRBV4-2; size: NA; D: TRBD2; J: TRBJ2-5; DNA: TGTGCCAGCAGCCAGATAGCGGGATGGGACCAAGAGACCCAGTACTTC; CDR3: CASSQIAGWDQETQYF
V: TRBV2; size: NA; D: NA; J: TRBJ1-4; DNA: TGTGCCAGCGAAGGAGGGAACAATGAAAAACTGTTTTTT; CDR3: CASEGGNNEKLFF
V: TRBV6-5; size: NA; D: NA; J: TRBJ1-6; DNA: TGTGCCAGCAGTTACTCCACAGTGGGCCTGAGTTCACCCCTCCACTTT; CDR3: CASSYSTVGLSSPLHF
V: TRBV6-5; size: NA; D: NA; J: TRBJ2-7; DNA: TGTGCCAGCAGTTACTCCACCCAGACAGCTAGATACGAGCAGTACTTC; CDR3: CASSYSTQTARYEQYF
V: TRBV7-2; size: once; D: NA; J: TRBJ1-5; DNA: TGTGCCAGCAGCTTAAGGGGCCAGCCCCAGCATTTT; CDR3: CASSLRGQPQHF
V: TRBV28; size: NA; D: TRBD1; J: TRBJ2-3; DNA: TGTGCCAGCAGTTTAAGGGGGTGGACAGGGACAGATACGCAGTATTTT; CDR3: CASSLRGWTGTDTQYF
V: TRBV28; size: NA; D: NA; J: TRBJ2-7; DNA: TGTGCCAGCAGTTTAGGAGGAAGTTCCTACGAGCAGTACTTC; CDR3: CASSLGGSSYEQYF
V: TRBV7-6; size: NA; D: NA; J: TRBJ2-7; DNA: TGTGCCAGCAGCCCCCGGGGGAAGGACTACGAGCAGTACTTC; CDR3: CASSPRGKDYEQYF
V: TRBV4-1; size: NA; D: TRBD1; J: TRBJ1-1; DNA: TGCGCCAGCAGGTTCAGAGGACAGGGCGAAGCTTTCTTT; CDR3: CASRFRGQGEAFF
V: TRBV5-1; size: once; D: TRBD1; J: TRBJ1-2; DNA: TGCGCCAGCAGACAGGGGACTTCCAATTATGGCTACACCTTC; CDR3: CASRQGTSNYGYTF
V: TRBV2; size: few; D: NA; J: TRBJ2-2; DNA: TGTGCCAGCAGCGCTCTATCCGGGGAGCTGTTTTTT; CDR3: CASSALSGELFF
V: TRBV27; size: NA; D: NA; J: TRBJ1-1; DNA: TGTGCCACCCTTAATATCGGGGGGCAAGCTTTCTTT; CDR3: CATLNIGGQAFF
V: TRBV2; size: NA; D: NA; J: TRBJ2-1; DNA: TGTGCCAGCCATAAAGCCATAACGTATGAGCAGTTCTTC; CDR3: CASHKAITYEQFF
V: TRBV9; size: NA; D: NA; J: TRBJ1-2; DNA: TGTGCCAGCAGCGTAGGGACAGTCCCTCTGAAGGGTTCAGGTGGCTACACCTTC; CDR3: CASSVGTVPLKGSGGYTF
V: TRBV4-1; size: NA; D: NA; J: TRBJ1-6; DNA: TGCGCCAGCAGCCAACATCCGGACACCCAATATAATTCACCCCTCCACTTT; CDR3: CASSQHPDTQYNSPLHF
V: TRBV6-5; size: NA; D: TRBD1; J: TRBJ2-7; DNA: TGTGCCAGCAGTGGGGGACAGCCCATCTCCTACGAGCAGTACTTC; CDR3: CASSGGQPISYEQYF
V: TRBV5-6; size: NA; D: TRBD1; J: TRBJ2-7; DNA: TGTGCCAGCAGACGACAGGGGTTTTTGAAACCCTACGAGCAGTACTTC; CDR3: CASRRQGFLKPYEQYF
V: TRBV29-1; size: NA; D: TRBD1; J: TRBJ1-1; DNA: TGCAGCGTCCGAACAGGGGGCACTGAAGCTTTCTTT; CDR3: CSVRTGGTEAFF
V: TRBV5-1; size: NA; D: TRBD1; J: TRBJ1-2; DNA: TGCGCCAGCAGCCCACGGACAGGGGAACTTCACTATGGCTACACCTTC; CDR3: CASSPRTGELHYGYTF
V: TRBV19; size: once; D: NA; J: TRBJ1-3; DNA: TGTGCCAGCTACTCGACAGTCTCTGGAAACACCATATATTTT; CDR3: CASYSTVSGNTIYF
V: TRBV2; size: few; D: TRBD1; J: TRBJ1-5; DNA: TGTGCCAGCAATGGACAGGGGGTTAGCAATCAGCCCCAGCATTTT; CDR3: CASNGQGVSNQPQHF
V: TRBV5-1; size: NA; D: NA; J: TRBJ1-1; DNA: TGCGCCAGCAGCCTGACGGGGATCAGGACTGAAGCTTTCTTT; CDR3: CASSLTGIRTEAFF
V: TRBV27; size: NA; D: TRBD1; J: TRBJ1-2; DNA: TGTGCCAGCAGTTTTAGAGAGCTGCCGGGACAGGGGGCGCGTGGCTACACCTTC; CDR3: CASSFRELPGQGARGYTF
V: TRBV7-6; size: NA; D: NA; J: TRBJ1-1; DNA: TGTGCCAGCAGCCCCGGGGGAGGGTACACTGAAGCTTTCTTT; CDR3: CASSPGGGYTEAFF
V: TRBV28; size: NA; D: TRBD1; J: TRBJ1-5; DNA: TGTGCCAGCAGTTCCCGGGACAGGGAGGTAGGGAGCAATCAGCCCCAGCATTTT; CDR3: CASSSRDREVGSNQPQHF
V: TRBV10-3; size: NA; D: TRBD1; J: TRBJ1-6; DNA: TGTGCCATCAGTCGGGACAGGGGGAATTCACCCCTCCACTTT; CDR3: CAISRDRGNSPLHF
V: TRBV6-1; size: NA; D: TRBD1; J: TRBJ1-2; DNA: TGTGCCAGCAGTATCGACAGGGGGCATGGCTACACCTTC; CDR3: CASSIDRGHGYTF
V: TRBV9; size: NA; D: NA; J: TRBJ1-1; DNA: TGTGCCAGCAGCGTTATCCCTGGAGGCACTGAAGCTTTCTTT; CDR3: CASSVIPGGTEAFF
V: TRBV19; size: NA; D: NA; J: TRBJ1-1; DNA: TGTGCCAGTAGTATTATTTATGTTTCTCACAGGGATGAAAACACTGAAGCTTTCTTT; CDR3: CASSIIYVSHRDENTEAFF
V: TRBV4-3; size: NA; D: TRBD2; J: TRBJ2-3; DNA: TGCGCCAGCAGCCAAGAGGGAATAATAGCGGGATATCGCACAGATACGCAGTATTTT; CDR3: CASSQEGIIAGYRTDTQYF
V: TRBV4-1; size: NA; D: NA; J: TRBJ2-6; DNA: TGCGCCAACAGCCAAGTGAGGCAGCGGGTAAGCTCTGGGGCCAACGTCCTGACTTTC; CDR3: CANSQVRQRVSSGANVLTF
V: TRBV9; size: NA; D: TRBD2; J: TRBJ2-1; DNA: TGTGCCAGCAGCGGGACTAGCGGGGCCCTAGTCGAGCAGTTCTTC; CDR3: CASSGTSGALVEQFF
V: TRBV7-9; size: NA; D: TRBD2; J: TRBJ2-3; DNA: TGTGCCAGCAGCTTCGGTTCTGGTAGCGGGGTAGCGCGGAAAGATACGCAGTATTTT; CDR3: CASSFGSGSGVARKDTQYF
V: TRBV5-4; size: NA; D: NA; J: TRBJ2-1; DNA: TGTGCCAGCAGGTTAGCAACCTACAATGAGCAGTTCTTC; CDR3: CASRLATYNEQFF
V: TRBV7-9; size: NA; D: NA; J: TRBJ1-2; DNA: TGTGCCAGCAGCTTAAAGGAGATAGCTGGGAGGATTGGCTACACCTTC; CDR3: CASSLKEIAGRIGYTF